This passage covers 2 T cell receptor beta chains from one sample sequenced in a study of T cells in Graves' hyperthyroidism and ophthalmopathy. What was amplified from RNA transcripts were TCR beta CDR3 regions. The HTBI primer set was used in a first-round RT-PCR of the TCR CDR3. Using its own MiXCR run on the multiplex PCR reads, TCRdb lists one record per CDR3 protein. Here the sample spans about 210,000 distinct CDR3 sequences, over 15% being singletons. The sequenced sample was blood. Source of these receptors: a man aged 45-60 years with Graves' hyperthyroidism.

This clonotype has a count of ten or more. DNA of the CDR3: TGTGCCAGCAGGGGTGGGTACCAAGAGACCCAGTACTTC. It encodes CASRGGYQETQYF. The J gene is TRBJ2-5, the V gene TRBV28, with D unresolved. Trimming removed 6 bases at V and 0 bases at J, with 8 bases between. The CDR3 spans 13 residues. Germline V gene lookup returns CDR1 MDHEN and CDR2 SYDVKM.

This clonotype was recorded a few times. The chain couples TRBV5-1 to TRBJ2-2; 7 bases agree with TRBD1. CDR3 length: 16 residues. CDR1 and CDR2 (germline): SGHRS, YFSETQ. V shed 5 bases, J shed 1 base, and the junction held 8 bases outside the gene matches. The CDR3 region is CASRASRTGNTGELFF. DNA of the CDR3: TGCGCCAGCAGGGCTTCCCGGACAGGGAACACCGGGGAGCTGTTTTTT. The whole variable domain, filled in from reference TRBV5-1 and TRBJ2-2, reads KAGVTQTPRYLIKTRGQQVTLSCSPISGHRSVSWYQQTPGQGLQFLFEYFSETQRNKGNFPGRFSGRQFSNSRSEMNVSTLELGDSALYLCASRASRTGNTGELFFGEGSRLTVL.